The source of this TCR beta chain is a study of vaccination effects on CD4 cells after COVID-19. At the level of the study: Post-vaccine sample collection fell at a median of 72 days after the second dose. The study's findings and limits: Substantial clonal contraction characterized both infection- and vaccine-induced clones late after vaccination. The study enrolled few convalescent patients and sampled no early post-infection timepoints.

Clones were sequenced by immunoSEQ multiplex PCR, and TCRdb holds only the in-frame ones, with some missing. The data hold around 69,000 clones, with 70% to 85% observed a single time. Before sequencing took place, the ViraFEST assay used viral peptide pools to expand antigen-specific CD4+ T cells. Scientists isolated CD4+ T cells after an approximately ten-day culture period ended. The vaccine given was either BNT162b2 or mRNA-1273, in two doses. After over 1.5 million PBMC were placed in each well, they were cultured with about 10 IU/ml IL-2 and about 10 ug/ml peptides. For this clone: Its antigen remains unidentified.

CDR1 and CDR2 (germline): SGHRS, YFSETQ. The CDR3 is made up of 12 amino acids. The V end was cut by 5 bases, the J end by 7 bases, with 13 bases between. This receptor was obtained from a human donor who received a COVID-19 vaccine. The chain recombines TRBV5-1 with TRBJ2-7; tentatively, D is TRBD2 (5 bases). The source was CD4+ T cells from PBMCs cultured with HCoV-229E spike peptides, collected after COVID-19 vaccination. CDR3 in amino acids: CASRDSTGEQYV. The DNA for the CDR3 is TGCGCCAGCAGGGACTCAACGGGGGAGCAGTACGTC.